This TCR beta chain derives from a study of control samples from healthy donors and cancer patients. TCRdb keeps only in-frame clones here, not all; method: immunoSEQ multiplex PCR. The sample carries 95,000 to 150,000 clones, roughly 90% recorded once. CDR1 is SGHVS and CDR2 is FQNEAQ in the germline V gene. Trimming pared 5 bases from V and 7 bases from J, leaving 17 bases between. This CDR3 is built from 14 residues. This clone was counted a single time. The sample consisted of blood. V usage is TRBV7-8 and J usage is TRBJ2-5, with a possible D match to TRBD2 (7 bases). This receptor was taken from a man aged 45-65 years in good health. This chain's CDR3 is CASSPPGGGGTQYF. In DNA form, the CDR3 reads TGTGCCAGCAGCCCCCCGGGGGGCGGAGGGACCCAGTACTTC.